This entry describes one T cell receptor (beta chain). Trimming removed 5 bases at V and 2 bases at J, with 22 bases between. Looked up from germline, CDR1 is SGHRS and CDR2 is YFSETQ. The CDR3 covers 17 residues. The data derive from a study of PD-L1 blockade in urothelial cancer. The overall study: Patients began atezolizumab, 1,200 mg intravenously every 3 weeks, in about 2014. Samples came from 3 weeks, at the second dose, and 6 weeks into treatment. T cells numbered a median of roughly 150,000 in the blood samples.

The time point: pretreatment peripheral blood. Each PCR contained spiked-in synthetic TCR analog templates. Here immunoSEQ multiplex PCR was the method, and the copy in TCRdb shows in-frame clones only, minus some. The sample carries about 63,000 clones, about four fifths recorded once. This TCR derives from a man between 65 and 79 years old with urothelial cancer. The chain has TRBV5-1 and TRBJ2-5; TRBD1 is a possible D gene (6 bases). The sample was PBMCs, taken around atezolizumab (anti-PD-L1) treatment. CDR3 DNA sequence: TGCGCCAGCAGTTTAGTGTGGACGACAGGAGTACAAGAGACCCAGTACTTC. As protein: CASSLVWTTGVQETQYF.